This T cell receptor beta chain is drawn from a study of cytomegalovirus exposure and HLA in healthy donors (dated by TCRdb to the late 2010s). Regarding the complete study: According to a later analysis, the 110 or so validation repertoires were produced on the same platform as the approximately 690 repertoires of the first cohort. Besides the first cohort of more than 650 subjects, a separate validation cohort made up of around 120 different subjects was used. The study aimed to test whether cataloging public T cell receptors could reveal signatures of past pathogen exposure. To predict cytomegalovirus infection status, the study combined high-throughput TCR immunosequencing, statistical association of individual TCRs with disease status, and machine learning. Overall study results and their limits: The study listed 150 to 200 TCR beta chains as associated with cytomegalovirus. A few of the identified cytomegalovirus-associated TCR beta chains were confirmed in vitro to be specific for cytomegalovirus antigens. Most TCR sequences were observed very rarely across donors, whereas some public TCRs were present in many individuals. The authors suggested that the approach could potentially be extended to other disease states and immunological phenotypes. Of the cluster scores, 90% to 95% were above 0 in a later analysis, which found that TCRs clustered in the first cohort also tended to co-occur in the approximately 120 validation repertoires. The classifier was reported to diagnose cytomegalovirus status with high specificity and sensitivity in both the original and validation cohorts. A later analysis lacked HLA typing for the validation cohort, so it scored co-occurrence in that cohort across all 120 repertoires.

On this clone itself: The antigen it binds to is not known. The record has no base qualities; no much larger clone is one base away.

The donors were included in the validation cohort of over a hundred subjects, a group kept apart from the approximately 700-subject first cohort. The receptor library was made with the immunoSEQ multiplex PCR assay. Turning to the authors' computational methods: A statistical classification framework was built to diagnose cytomegalovirus status from the catalog of TCR beta chain sequences. TCRdb stores this immuneACCESS table with in-frame sequences only. Part of the clones is absent; in the studies checked, under half of the shortfall reflects unresolved V genes, and no reason is known for the rest. V and J calls and clone size are as listed in that table; D and trimming were resolved from the DNA. In this sample the table shows 200,000 or so clones, roughly 84% of which occur a single time. Clones ranked in the top ten supply 13% of the sample. Trimming takes 8 bases from V and 0 bases from J, and the germline ends sit 15 bases apart. The germline V gene (reference sequence) supplies CDR1 MNHEY and CDR2 SMNVEV. From its cysteine to its phenylalanine, the CDR3 spans 15 amino acids. CDR3 DNA is the only sequence kept; it has 45 bases, read in frame from the first base.

This clonotype was obtained from a woman in her twenties or thirties in good health and CMV-seropositive. The sequenced sample was PBMCs. The receptor chain draws on TRBV27 and TRBJ2-3; the D segment could be TRBD1, given 5 matching bases. Here is the DNA: TGTGCCAGCCGACTTTGGGGCGATAGCACAGATACGCAGTATTTT. It translates as CASRLWGDSTDTQYF.